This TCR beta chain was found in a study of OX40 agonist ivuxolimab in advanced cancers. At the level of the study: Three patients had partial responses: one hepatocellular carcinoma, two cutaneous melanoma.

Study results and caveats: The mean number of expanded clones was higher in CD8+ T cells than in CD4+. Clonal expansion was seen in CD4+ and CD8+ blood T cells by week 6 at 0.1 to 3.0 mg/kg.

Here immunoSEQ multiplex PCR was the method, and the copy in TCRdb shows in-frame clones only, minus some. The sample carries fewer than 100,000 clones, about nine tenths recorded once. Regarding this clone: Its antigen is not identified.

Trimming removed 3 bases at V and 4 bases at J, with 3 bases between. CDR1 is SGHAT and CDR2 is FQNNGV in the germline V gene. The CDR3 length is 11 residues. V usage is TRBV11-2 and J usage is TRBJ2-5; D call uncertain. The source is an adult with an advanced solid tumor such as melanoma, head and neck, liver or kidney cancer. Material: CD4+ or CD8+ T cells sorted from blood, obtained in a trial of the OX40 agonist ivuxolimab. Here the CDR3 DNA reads TGTGCCAGCAGCTTGGGAGAGACCCAGTACTTC. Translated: CASSLGETQYF.